This T cell receptor beta chain derives from a study of glioma-infiltrating T cells after dendritic cell vaccination. CDR3 length: 18 amino acids. Germline values: CDR1 MGHRA, CDR2 YSYEKL. Trimming took 3 bases from V and 6 from J; bases not matched to a gene: 16. The protocol was immunoSEQ multiplex PCR, while the TCRdb copy is restricted to in-frame clones and leaves out a portion. The sample shows 75,000 to 85,000 clones, 80% to 90% of them seen only once. Time point noted: after dendritic cell vaccination, including at tumor progression/relapse. V usage is TRBV4-1 and J usage is TRBJ2-3; 9 nucleotides line up with TRBD2. The TCR comes from a human donor with glioblastoma. Sequenced here: blood, sampled after dendritic cell vaccination. The CDR3 coding sequence is TGCGCCAGCAGCCACCCCGGACTTGTAGCGGGGGTGGCGGATACGCAGTATTTT. This sequence encodes CASSHPGLVAGVADTQYF.